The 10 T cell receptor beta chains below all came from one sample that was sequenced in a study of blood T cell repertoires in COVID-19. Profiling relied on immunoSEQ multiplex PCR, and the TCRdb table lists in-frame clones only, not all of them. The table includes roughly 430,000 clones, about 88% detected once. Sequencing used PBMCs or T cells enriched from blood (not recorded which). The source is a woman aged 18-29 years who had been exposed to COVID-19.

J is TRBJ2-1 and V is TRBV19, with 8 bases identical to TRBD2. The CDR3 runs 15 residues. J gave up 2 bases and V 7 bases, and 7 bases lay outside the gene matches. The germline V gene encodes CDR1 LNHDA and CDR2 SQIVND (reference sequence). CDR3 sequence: CASTVAGGPYNEQFF. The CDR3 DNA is TGTGCCAGTACGGTCGCGGGGGGTCCCTACAATGAGCAGTTCTTC.

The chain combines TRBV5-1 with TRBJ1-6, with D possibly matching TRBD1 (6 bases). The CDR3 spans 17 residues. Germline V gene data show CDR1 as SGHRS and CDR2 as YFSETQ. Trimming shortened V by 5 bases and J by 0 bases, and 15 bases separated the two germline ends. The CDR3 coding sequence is TGCGCCAGCAGAAAGGGGGACATTAGCTCCTATAATTCACCCCTCCACTTT. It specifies CASRKGDISSYNSPLHF.

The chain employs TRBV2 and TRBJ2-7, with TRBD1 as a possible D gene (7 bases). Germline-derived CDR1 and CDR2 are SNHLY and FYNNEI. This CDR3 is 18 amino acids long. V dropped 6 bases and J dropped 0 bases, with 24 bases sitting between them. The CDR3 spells CASSAVRGKGASSYEQYF. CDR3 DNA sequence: TGTGCCAGCAGCGCCGTCCGGGGGAAGGGGGCGAGCTCCTACGAGCAGTACTTC. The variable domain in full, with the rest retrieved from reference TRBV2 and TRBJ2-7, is EPEVTQTPSHQVTQMGQEVILRCVPISNHLYFYWYRQILGQKVEFLVSFYNNEISEKSEIFDDQFSVERPDGSNFTLKIRSTKLEDSAMYFCASSAVRGKGASSYEQYFGPGTRLTVT.

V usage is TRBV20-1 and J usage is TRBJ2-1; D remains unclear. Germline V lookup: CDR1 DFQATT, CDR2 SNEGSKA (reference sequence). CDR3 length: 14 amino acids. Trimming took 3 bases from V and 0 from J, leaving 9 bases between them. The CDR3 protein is CSASSRFSYNEQFF. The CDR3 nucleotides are TGCAGTGCTAGTTCCCGGTTCTCCTACAATGAGCAGTTCTTC.

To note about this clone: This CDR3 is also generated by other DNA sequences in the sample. CDR3 region: CASSLGDSGNTIYF. Here the CDR3 DNA reads TGCGCCAGCAGCTTGGGGGACAGCGGAAACACCATATATTTT. The chain links TRBV5-1 to TRBJ1-3; TRBD1 matches at 7 bases. CDR3 size: 14 residues. Germline CDR1 is SGHRS and CDR2 is YFSETQ. The V gene end was trimmed by 0 bases and the J gene end by 4 bases; junction bases not matched to a gene: 1.

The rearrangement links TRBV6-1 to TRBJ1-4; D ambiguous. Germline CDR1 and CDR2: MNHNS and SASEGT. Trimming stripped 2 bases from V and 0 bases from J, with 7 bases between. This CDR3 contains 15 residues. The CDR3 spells CASSERFATNEKLFF. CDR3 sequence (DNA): TGTGCCAGCAGTGAACGGTTTGCAACTAATGAAAAACTGTTTTTT.

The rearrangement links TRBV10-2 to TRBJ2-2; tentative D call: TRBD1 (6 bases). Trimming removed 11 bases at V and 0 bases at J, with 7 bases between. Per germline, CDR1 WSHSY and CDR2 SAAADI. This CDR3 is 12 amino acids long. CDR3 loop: CAAGANTGELFF. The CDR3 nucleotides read TGCGCCGCAGGGGCGAACACCGGGGAGCTGTTTTTT.

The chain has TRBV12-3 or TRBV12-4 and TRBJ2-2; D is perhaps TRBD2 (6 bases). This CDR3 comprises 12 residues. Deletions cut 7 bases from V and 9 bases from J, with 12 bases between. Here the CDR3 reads CASTTGGWELFF. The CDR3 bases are TGTGCCAGCACCACCGGGGGATGGGAGCTGTTTTTT.

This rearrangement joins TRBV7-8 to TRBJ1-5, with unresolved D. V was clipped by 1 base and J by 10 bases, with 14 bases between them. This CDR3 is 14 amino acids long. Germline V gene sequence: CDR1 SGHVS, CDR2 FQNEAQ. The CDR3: CASSLGEPYRPQHF. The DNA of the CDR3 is TGTGCCAGCAGCTTAGGAGAACCCTATCGTCCCCAGCATTTT. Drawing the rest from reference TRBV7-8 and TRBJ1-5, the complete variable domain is GAGVSQSPRYKVAKRGQDVALRCDPISGHVSLFWYQQALGQGPEFLTYFQNEAQLDKSGLPSDRFFAERPEGSVSTLKIQRTQQEDSAVYLCASSLGEPYRPQHFGDGTRLSIL.

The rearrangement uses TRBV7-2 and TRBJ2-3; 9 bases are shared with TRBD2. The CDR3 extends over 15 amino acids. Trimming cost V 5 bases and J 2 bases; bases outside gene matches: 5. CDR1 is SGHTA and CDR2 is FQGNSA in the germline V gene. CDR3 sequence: CASSLLAGLTDTQYF. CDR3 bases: TGTGCCAGCAGCCTACTAGCGGGCCTCACAGATACGCAGTATTTT.